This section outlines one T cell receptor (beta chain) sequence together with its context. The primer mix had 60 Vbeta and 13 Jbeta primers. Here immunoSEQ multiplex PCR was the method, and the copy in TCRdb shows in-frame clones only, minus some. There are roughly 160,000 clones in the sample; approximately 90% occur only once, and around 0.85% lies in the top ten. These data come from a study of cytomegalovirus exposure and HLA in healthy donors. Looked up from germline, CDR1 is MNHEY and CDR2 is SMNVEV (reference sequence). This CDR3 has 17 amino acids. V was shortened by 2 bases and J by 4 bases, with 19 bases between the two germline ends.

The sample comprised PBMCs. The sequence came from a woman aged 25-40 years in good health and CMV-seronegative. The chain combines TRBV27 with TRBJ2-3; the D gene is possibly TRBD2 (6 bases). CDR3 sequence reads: CASSLGLGLNIPDTQYF. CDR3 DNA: TGTGCCAGCAGTTTAGGGCTGGGACTTAATATACCAGATACGCAGTATTTT.